What follows are 27 T cell receptor beta chains derived from one specimen sequenced in a study of CD8+CD57+ T cells in acquired aplastic anemia listed by TCRdb under 2018. Sequencing used an Illumina HiSeq 2000. Genomic DNA was used as template for profiling of TCR beta VDJ combinations and CDR3 sequences. The raw public data were reprocessed by TCRdb itself: fastp quality trimming at Q25, MiXCR clonotype calling, in-frame beta chains only. Rows with one shared CDR3 protein collapse into an entry with the most common genes and DNA. A total of around 200,000 distinct CDR3 sequences appear in this sample, 61% of them only once. 25% to 30% of the sample lies in the top ten. The material sequenced was sorted CD4+, CD8+, or CD8+CD57+ T cells (not recorded which) from PBMCs. These receptors were collected from a human donor in good health.

This clonotype was recorded a few times. The genes are TRBV25-1 and TRBJ2-1; 11 bases are a match to TRBD2. The CDR3 spans 15 residues. Germline V lookup: CDR1 MGHDK, CDR2 SYGVNS. After removal of 9 bases from V and 2 bases from J, the junction contained 6 bases not matched to a gene. The CDR3 DNA is TGTGCCAGTATGTCTAGCGGGGGGACCTACAATGAGCAGTTCTTC. Translating gives CASMSSGGTYNEQFF.

The CDR3 coding sequence is TGTGCCAGCTTACGATTGGCAGGTCAGCCTCTAAAAGAGACCCAGTACTTC. Translation: CASLRLAGQPLKETQYF. The rearrangement joins TRBV25-1 to TRBJ2-5; no firm D call. Trimming cost V 8 bases and J 3 bases, with 25 bases left between them. The CDR3 sequence is 17 residues long. CDR1 and CDR2 (germline): MGHDK, SYGVNS.

V usage is TRBV7-2 and J usage is TRBJ1-3; no definite D call. The CDR3 is 14 amino acids. Germline CDR1 SGHTA, CDR2 FQGNSA. Deletions cut 4 bases from V and 1 base from J, with 8 bases between. CDR3 in DNA: TGTGCCAGCAGCTCGCAGTCGTCTGGAAACACCATATATTTT. The encoded protein is CASSSQSSGNTIYF.

This clonotype showed up just a few times. A much larger clone is a single base away; this may be a read error. The V and J genes are TRBV4-3 and TRBJ2-7; tentatively, D is TRBD2 (7 bases). The CDR3 totals 15 residues. The V gene's germline CDR1 is LGHNA and CDR2 YSLEER. CDR3 region: CAGSQDTGGRYEQYF. DNA for the CDR3: TGCGCCGGCAGCCAAGATACGGGGGGCAGGTACGAGCAGTACTTC.

This clonotype was observed at least ten times. This rearrangement joins TRBV7-9 to TRBJ2-7; maybe TRBD2 (6 bases). Trimming took off 1 base at V and 6 bases at J, with 7 bases between the two ends. The CDR3 sequence is 12 residues long. Germline V gene lookup returns CDR1 SEHNR and CDR2 FQNEAQ (reference sequence). CDR3 bases: TGTGCCAGCAGCTTAGGCGGGACCGAGCAGTACTTC. Amino acids: CASSLGGTEQYF.

The genes are TRBV7-9 and TRBJ2-7; TRBD2 is a possible D gene (6 bases). The CDR3 covers 14 residues. V lost 5 bases and J 6 bases, leaving 17 bases between the germline ends. Germline V lookup: CDR1 SEHNR, CDR2 FQNEAQ (reference sequence). In DNA, the CDR3 is TGTGCCAGCAGCCCGTGGCCCGGGACTGCCGAGCAGTACTTC. As protein: CASSPWPGTAEQYF.

The chain joins TRBV12-3 or TRBV12-4 to TRBJ2-2, with a tentative D call TRBD2 (6 bases). V shed 2 bases and J shed 1 base, with 11 bases lying between them. The CDR3 contains 16 residues. CDR3 bases: TGTGCCAGCAGTTTATTGGGAGGCCTGAACACCGGGGAGCTGTTTTTT. As protein: CASSLLGGLNTGELFF.

The CDR3 DNA sequence: TGTGCCAGCAGTGAACGGGGGGGAATCCTCTACTTC. This codes for CASSERGGILYF. The chain is built from TRBV2 and TRBJ2-4; 8 bases are shared with TRBD2. The germline CDR1 and CDR2 sequences are SNHLY and FYNNEI. V lost 2 bases to trimming and J lost 16 bases; unmatched junction nucleotides: 7. The CDR3 runs to 12 residues. The whole variable domain, remainder taken from reference TRBV2 and TRBJ2-4, is EPEVTQTPSHQVTQMGQEVILRCVPISNHLYFYWYRQILGQKVEFLVSFYNNEISEKSEIFDDQFSVERPDGSNFTLKIRSTKLEDSAMYFCASSERGGILYFGAGTRLSVL.

The chain combines TRBV10-3 with TRBJ1-1; tentatively, D is TRBD1 (6 bases). Germline V gene data show CDR1 as ENHRY and CDR2 as SYGVKD. This CDR3 has 13 residues. Trimming left V 7 bases short and J 5 bases short, with 14 bases between. The CDR3, as DNA: TGTGCCATCAAGGCCGGGGGCGGGACTGAAGCTTTCTTT. Translated, it gives CAIKAGGGTEAFF.

A few counts support this clonotype. The rearrangement uses TRBV7-9 and TRBJ2-7; TRBD2 matches 7 bases. This CDR3 comprises 15 residues. CDR1 and CDR2 (germline): SEHNR, FQNEAQ (reference sequence). V shed 5 bases and J 4 bases; nucleotides not matched to a gene: 11. In DNA, the CDR3 is TGTGCCAGCAGCGCCACCGGGACTATCACTTACGAGCAGTACTTC. This encodes CASSATGTITYEQYF.

This sequence joins TRBV29-1 and TRBJ2-1, with 10 positions matching TRBD2. Germline loops: CDR1 SQVTM, CDR2 ANQGSEA. The V gene end was trimmed by 7 bases and the J gene end by 5 bases; junction bases not matched to a gene: 5. The CDR3 totals 13 residues. CDR3 nucleotide sequence: TGCAGCGGTCTAGCGGGAGTAAACAATGAGCAGTTCTTC. Translated, it gives CSGLAGVNNEQFF.

The V and J genes are TRBV12-3 or TRBV12-4 and TRBJ2-7; 7 bases agree with TRBD1. This CDR3 region has 13 residues. J was trimmed by 4 bases and V by 6 bases; bases with no gene match: 6. The CDR3, as DNA: TGTGCCAGCAGCTCCCCAGGGGGATACGAGCAGTACTTC. Translation gives CASSSPGGYEQYF.

This chain connects TRBV7-9 to TRBJ2-2, with TRBD1 matching over 10 bases. After removal of 6 bases from V and 1 base from J, the junction contained 8 bases not matched to a gene. The germline CDR1 and CDR2 sequences are SEHNR and FQNEAQ (reference sequence). The CDR3 runs to 17 residues. CDR3 sequence reads: CASSRQGAWVNTGELFF. For the CDR3, the DNA is TGTGCCAGCAGTCGACAGGGGGCGTGGGTGAACACCGGGGAGCTGTTTTTT.

The rearrangement links TRBV7-4 to TRBJ2-5; the D gene is possibly TRBD1 (8 bases). V was shortened by 8 bases and J by 2 bases, with 18 bases between the two germline ends. This CDR3 has 15 residues. The germline CDR1 and CDR2 sequences are SGHVT and SQSDAQ. The CDR3 region is CASHRGGTTQETQYF. CDR3 DNA: TGTGCCAGCCACAGGGGGGGGACCACGCAAGAGACCCAGTACTTC.

The rearrangement joins TRBV7-8 to TRBJ1-1; unclear D gene. Germline V CDR1 and CDR2: SGHVS, FQNEAQ. V gave up 7 bases and J gave up 0 bases, with 9 bases separating them. The CDR3 totals 13 residues. The CDR3 region has the DNA TGTGCCAGCAATTCACCCGTGAACACTGAAGCTTTCTTT. The encoded protein is CASNSPVNTEAFF.

This chain joins TRBV19 and TRBJ1-6; 9 nucleotides match TRBD1. The junction had 4 bases not matched to a gene; V was cut back by 1 base and J by 9 bases. Looked up from germline, CDR1 is LNHDA and CDR2 is SQIVND (reference sequence). CDR3 length equals 15 residues. The chain's CDR3 is CASSIGQGVGSPLHF. CDR3 nucleotide sequence: TGTGCCAGTAGTATAGGACAGGGGGTTGGTTCACCCCTCCACTTT.

With regard to this clonotype: Since the CDR3 does not end with the conserved phenylalanine or tryptophan, this likely comes from a read error. The gene calls are TRBV5-1 and TRBJ2-3, with 7 bases aligning to TRBD1. Germline values: CDR1 SGHRS, CDR2 YFSETQ. The CDR3 contains 15 residues. V shed 7 bases, J shed 3 bases, and the junction held 11 bases outside the gene matches. CDR3: CASGKTGYTTDTQYS. CDR3 DNA: TGCGCCAGCGGAAAGACAGGGTATACGACAGATACGCAGTATTCT.

The genes are TRBV7-9 and TRBJ2-1; the match to TRBD1 covers 11 bases. CDR3 length equals 15 residues. Germline V gene sequence: CDR1 SEHNR, CDR2 FQNEAQ (reference sequence). J lost 7 bases, V lost 5 bases, and 7 bases had no gene match. As DNA, the CDR3 is TGTGCCAGCAGCGACGGACAGGGGGCACGGAATGAGCAGTTCTTC. The encoded protein is CASSDGQGARNEQFF.

This clonotype came up many times. J is TRBJ1-5 and V is TRBV5-4; possibly TRBD1 for D (6 bases). V dropped 3 bases and J dropped 2 bases, with 15 bases sitting between them. The CDR3 sequence is 16 residues long. The germline CDR1 and CDR2 sequences are SGHNT and YYREEE (reference sequence). The DNA for the CDR3 is TGTGCCAGCAGCTCCAAGGGGGGGGGCGGCAATCAGCCCCAGCATTTT. This encodes CASSSKGGGGNQPQHF.

This clonotype has more than one count but fewer than ten. The rearrangement uses TRBV10-3 and TRBJ2-1; TRBD1 is a possible D gene (6 bases). From germline, CDR1 is ENHRY and CDR2 SYGVKD. Trimming left V 4 bases short and J 6 bases short, with 19 bases between. This CDR3 has 16 residues. The CDR3 is CAISGLQGRWGNEQFF. The CDR3, as DNA: TGTGCCATCAGTGGGTTACAGGGAAGGTGGGGCAATGAGCAGTTCTTC.

Only one count was recorded for this clonotype. V usage is TRBV10-1 and J usage is TRBJ2-7; maybe TRBD1 (6 bases). The V end was cut by 2 bases, the J end by 1 base, with 12 bases between. The germline V gene encodes CDR1 WNHNN and CDR2 SYGVQD (reference sequence). CDR3 length equals 15 residues. The CDR3 DNA is TGCGCCAGCAGTGAGCACAGGGACAATTCCTACGAGCAGTACTTC. As protein: CASSEHRDNSYEQYF.

This clonotype came up a few times. This chain uses TRBV3-1 with TRBJ2-1; 8 nucleotides agree with TRBD2. The germline gives CDR1 LGHDT, CDR2 YNNKEL (reference sequence). This CDR3 has 17 residues. Germline trimming cut 4 bases from V and 4 bases from J; bases unmatched to any gene: 12. The CDR3 is CASSPREREIFYNEQFF. The CDR3 DNA sequence: TGTGCCAGCAGCCCTCGGGAGCGGGAGATTTTTTACAATGAGCAGTTCTTC.

About this clonotype: Germline and junction disagree at one end, which may indicate a read error. This rearrangement joins TRBV2 to TRBJ1-2, with D tentatively TRBD1 (5 bases). Germline assignment: CDR1 SNHLY and CDR2 FYNNEI. The CDR3 totals 13 residues. CDR3 bases: TGTGCCCGCAGGGAGGAGACTAACTATGGCTACACCTTC. Its protein is CARREETNYGYTF.

The chain links TRBV9 to TRBJ1-2; 8 bases map to TRBD1. This CDR3 has 17 amino acids. Per germline, CDR1 SGDLS and CDR2 YYNGEE. The trim removed 3 bases at V and 1 base at J, leaving 11 bases unmatched. The CDR3 reads CASSGRTGGELNYGYTF. CDR3 nucleotides: TGTGCCAGCAGCGGACGAACAGGGGGAGAACTTAACTATGGCTACACCTTC.

The V gene is TRBV20-1, the J gene TRBJ1-5; 8 bases fit TRBD1. The CDR3 covers 15 residues. Trimming took 3 bases from V and 6 from J; bases not matched to a gene: 10. Germline V gene sequence: CDR1 DFQATT, CDR2 SNEGSKA (reference sequence). CDR3 nucleotide sequence: TGCAGTGCTAGGAGGGACAGGTCACCTGCTCAGCCCCAGCATTTT. It encodes CSARRDRSPAQPQHF.

This chain joins TRBV30 and TRBJ2-7; 8 bases line up with TRBD1. After removal of 5 bases from V and 5 bases from J, the junction contained 5 bases not matched to a gene. The germline V gene has CDR1 GTSNPN and CDR2 SVGIG (reference sequence). This CDR3 spans 12 amino acids. CDR3 sequence reads: CAWSTGANEQYF. Here the CDR3 DNA reads TGTGCCTGGTCGACAGGGGCTAACGAGCAGTACTTC.

Many counts were recorded for this clonotype. The V call is TRBV20-1, the J call TRBJ2-1; D possibly corresponds to TRBD2 (6 bases). The V gene lost 0 bases and the J gene lost 2 bases, with 14 bases spanning the gap. From germline, CDR1 is DFQATT and CDR2 SNEGSKA (reference sequence). This CDR3 contains 16 residues. CDR3 protein: CSARDGGGEAYNEQFF. The CDR3, as DNA: TGCAGTGCTAGAGATGGTGGCGGGGAGGCCTACAATGAGCAGTTCTTC.